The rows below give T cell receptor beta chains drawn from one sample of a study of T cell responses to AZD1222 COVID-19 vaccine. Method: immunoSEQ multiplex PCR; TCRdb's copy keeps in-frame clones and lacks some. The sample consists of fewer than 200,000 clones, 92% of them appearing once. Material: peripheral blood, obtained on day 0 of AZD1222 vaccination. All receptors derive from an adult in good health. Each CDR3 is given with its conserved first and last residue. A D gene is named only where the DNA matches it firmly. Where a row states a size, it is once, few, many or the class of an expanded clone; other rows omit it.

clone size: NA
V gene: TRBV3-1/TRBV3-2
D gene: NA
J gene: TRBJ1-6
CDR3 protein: CASSQEGMFGSPLHF
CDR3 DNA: TGTGCCAGCAGCCAAGAGGGCATGTTCGGGTCACCCCTCCACTTT

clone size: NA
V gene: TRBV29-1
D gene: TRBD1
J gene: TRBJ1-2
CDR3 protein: CSVGDRNYGYTF
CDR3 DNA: TGCAGCGTTGGGGACAGGAACTATGGCTACACCTTC

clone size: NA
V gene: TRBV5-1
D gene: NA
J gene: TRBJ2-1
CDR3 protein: CASRQTLYPSNEQFF
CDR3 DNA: TGCGCCAGCAGGCAGACTCTTTACCCCTCCAATGAGCAGTTCTTC

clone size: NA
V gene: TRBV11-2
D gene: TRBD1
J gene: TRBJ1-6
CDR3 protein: CASSRQGGSPLHF
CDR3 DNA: TGTGCCAGCAGCCGACAGGGGGGCTCACCCCTCCACTTT

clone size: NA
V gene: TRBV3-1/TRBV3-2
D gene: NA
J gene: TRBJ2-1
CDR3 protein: CASSHHPGQFF
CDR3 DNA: TGTGCCAGCAGCCACCATCCGGGGCAGTTCTTC

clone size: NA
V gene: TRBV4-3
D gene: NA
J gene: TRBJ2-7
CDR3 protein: CASSRDSQGHEQYF
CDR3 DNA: TGCGCCAGCAGCCGGGATTCACAGGGACACGAGCAGTACTTC

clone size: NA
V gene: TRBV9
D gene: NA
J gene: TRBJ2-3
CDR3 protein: CASSVAWGTDTQYF
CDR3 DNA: TGTGCCAGCAGCGTAGCTTGGGGAACAGATACGCAGTATTTT

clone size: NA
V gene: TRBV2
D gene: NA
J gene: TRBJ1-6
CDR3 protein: CASSATGLSNSPLHF
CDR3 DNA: TGTGCCAGCAGTGCCACAGGGCTCTCCAATTCACCCCTCCACTTT

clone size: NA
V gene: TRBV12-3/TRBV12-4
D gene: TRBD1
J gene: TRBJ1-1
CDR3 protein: CASSFGQGSEAFF
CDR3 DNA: TGTGCCAGCAGTTTCGGACAGGGATCTGAAGCTTTCTTT

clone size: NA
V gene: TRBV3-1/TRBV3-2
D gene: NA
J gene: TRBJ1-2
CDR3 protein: CASRTPPAGLGGYTF
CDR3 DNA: TGTGCCAGCAGAACCCCCCCAGCAGGTCTGGGGGGCTACACCTTC

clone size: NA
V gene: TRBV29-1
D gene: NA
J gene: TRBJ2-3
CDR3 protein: CSVAPTDTQYF
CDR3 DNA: TGCAGCGTTGCCCCCACAGATACGCAGTATTTT

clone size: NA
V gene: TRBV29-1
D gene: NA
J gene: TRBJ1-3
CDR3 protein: CSVRGQGNTIYF
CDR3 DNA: TGCAGCGTCAGAGGGCAGGGAAACACCATATATTTT

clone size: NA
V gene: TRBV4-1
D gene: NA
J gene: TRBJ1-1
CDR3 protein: CASSQDRNTEAFF
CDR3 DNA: TGCGCCAGCAGCCAAGATAGGAACACTGAAGCTTTCTTT

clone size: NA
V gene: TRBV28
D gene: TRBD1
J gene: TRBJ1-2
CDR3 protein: CASSLPAGTGVFGYTF
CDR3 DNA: TGTGCCAGCAGTTTACCGGCCGGGACAGGGGTTTTTGGCTACACCTTC

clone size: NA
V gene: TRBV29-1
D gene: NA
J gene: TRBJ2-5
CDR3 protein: CSGNTYQETQYF
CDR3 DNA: TGCAGCGGCAACACTTACCAAGAGACCCAGTACTTC

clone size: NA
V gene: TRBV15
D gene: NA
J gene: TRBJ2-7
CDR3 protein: CATSGQGYEQYF
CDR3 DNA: TGTGCCACCAGTGGGCAGGGCTACGAGCAGTACTTC

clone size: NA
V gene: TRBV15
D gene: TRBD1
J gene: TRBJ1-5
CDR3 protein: CATSGTGGWSNQPQHF
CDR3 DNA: TGTGCCACCAGCGGAACAGGGGGCTGGAGCAATCAGCCCCAGCATTTT

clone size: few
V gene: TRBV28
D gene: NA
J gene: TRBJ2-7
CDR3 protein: CASNAGLSYEQYF
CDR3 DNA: TGTGCCAGCAATGCAGGCTTATCCTACGAGCAGTACTTC

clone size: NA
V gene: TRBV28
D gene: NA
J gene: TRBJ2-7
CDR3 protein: CASSSTGPDYEQYF
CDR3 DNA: TGTGCCAGCAGTTCGACGGGACCGGATTACGAGCAGTACTTC

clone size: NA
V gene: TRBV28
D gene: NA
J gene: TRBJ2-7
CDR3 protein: CASSLLRGLQNEQYF
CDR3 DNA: TGTGCCAGCAGTTTATTAAGGGGTCTCCAAAACGAGCAGTACTTC

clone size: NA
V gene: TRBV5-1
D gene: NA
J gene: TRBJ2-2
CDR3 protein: CASSLEGFTGELFF
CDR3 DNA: TGCGCCAGCAGCTTGGAGGGGTTCACCGGGGAGCTGTTTTTT

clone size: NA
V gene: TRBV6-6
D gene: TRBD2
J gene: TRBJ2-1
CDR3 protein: CASSMGGNEQFF
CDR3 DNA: TGTGCCAGCAGCATGGGAGGGAATGAGCAGTTCTTC

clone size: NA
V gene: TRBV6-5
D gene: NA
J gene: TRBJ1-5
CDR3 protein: CASTPSGSNQPQHF
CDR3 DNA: TGTGCCAGCACCCCCTCGGGTAGCAATCAGCCCCAGCATTTT

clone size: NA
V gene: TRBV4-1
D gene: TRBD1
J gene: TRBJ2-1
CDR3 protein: CASSQDTGGLYNEQFF
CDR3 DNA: TGCGCCAGCAGCCAAGATACAGGGGGCCTTTACAATGAGCAGTTCTTC

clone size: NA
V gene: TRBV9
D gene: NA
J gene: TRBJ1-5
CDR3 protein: CASSVGWGGNQPQHF
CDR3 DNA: TGTGCCAGCAGCGTAGGATGGGGAGGCAATCAGCCCCAGCATTTT

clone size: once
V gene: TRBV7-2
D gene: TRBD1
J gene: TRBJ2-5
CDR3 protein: CASRTGGNQETQYF
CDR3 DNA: TGTGCCAGCAGGACAGGGGGTAACCAAGAGACCCAGTACTTC

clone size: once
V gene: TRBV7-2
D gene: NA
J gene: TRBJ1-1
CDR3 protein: CASSLAGRTEAFF
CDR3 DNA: TGTGCCAGCAGCTTAGCCGGGCGGACTGAAGCTTTCTTT

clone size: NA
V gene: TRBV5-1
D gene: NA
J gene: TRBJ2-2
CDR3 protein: CASSLDGQLTGELFF
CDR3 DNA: TGCGCCAGCAGCTTGGACGGACAGCTAACCGGGGAGCTGTTTTTT